Listed here is a single T cell receptor beta chain. No antigen is known for it. This entry comes from a study of PD-L1 blockade in urothelial cancer. This table comes from immunoSEQ multiplex PCR, and its TCRdb copy is limited to in-frame clones, with some not included. Among 90,000 to 120,000 clones, approximately 90% were seen once, and the ten largest hold 0.85% to 1%. The CDR3 consists of 14 residues. The ends lost 2 bases at V and 7 bases at J; junction bases unmatched: 6. The germline V gene encodes CDR1 SGHRS and CDR2 YFSETQ. Study results and limitations: Patients with durable benefit had greater blood expansion of tumor-associated TCR clones 3 weeks into treatment.

The origin of this receptor is a woman aged 80 or over with urothelial cancer. Here the sequenced sample was PBMCs, taken around atezolizumab (anti-PD-L1) treatment. This sequence joins TRBV5-1 and TRBJ2-1; 7 bases agree with TRBD2. The DNA for the CDR3 is TGCGCCAGCAGCTTCGCGGGAGAGTTAAATGAGCAGTTCTTC. Encoded protein: CASSFAGELNEQFF. The entire variable domain, with the rest obtained from reference TRBV5-1 and TRBJ2-1, is as follows: KAGVTQTPRYLIKTRGQQVTLSCSPISGHRSVSWYQQTPGQGLQFLFEYFSETQRNKGNFPGRFSGRQFSNSRSEMNVSTLELGDSALYLCASSFAGELNEQFFGPGTRLTVL.